Listed below are T cell receptor beta chains from one sample, sequenced in a study of blood T cell repertoires in COVID-19. Sequencing used immunoSEQ multiplex PCR; TCRdb keeps in-frame clones, though not all of them. This table holds around 140,000 clones, roughly 87% found once. What was sequenced was peripheral blood. These TCRs come from a woman aged 45-59 years with acute or convalescent COVID-19. CDR3s include the opening cysteine and the closing phenylalanine or tryptophan. A D gene is named only where the DNA matches it firmly. Where a row states a size, it is once, few, many or the class of an expanded clone; other rows omit it.

j_gene	d_gene	len	v_gene	abundance	CDR3nt	CDR3aa
TRBJ1-5	-	12	TRBV2	-	TGTGCCAGCCATATTTATGGCCAGCCCCAGCATTTT	CASHIYGQPQHF
TRBJ2-4	TRBD1	14	TRBV11-1	-	TGTGCCAGCAGCGCAGGACAGGTCAAAAACATTCAGTACTTC	CASSAGQVKNIQYF
TRBJ2-7	-	13	TRBV9	once	TGTGCCAGCAGCGTAGCTACTAGGGAACAGCAGTACTTC	CASSVATREQQYF
TRBJ1-2	TRBD1	17	TRBV7-9	-	TGTGCCAGCAGCCCCCCGGGACAGGGAGGGTCCGGCTATGGCTACACCTTC	CASSPPGQGGSGYGYTF
TRBJ1-4	-	14	TRBV3-1/TRBV3-2	-	TGTGCCAGCAGCTCGGGGGGTCGAATTGAAAAACTGTTTTTT	CASSSGGRIEKLFF
TRBJ2-7	TRBD1	13	TRBV10-3	-	TGTGCCATCAGTGGGACAGGGGTCTACGAGCAGTACTTC	CAISGTGVYEQYF
TRBJ2-1	-	13	TRBV27	-	TGTGCCAGCAAGGGGGGGGACTCAAGGGAGCAGTTCTTC	CASKGGDSREQFF
TRBJ1-1	TRBD1	14	TRBV27	-	TGTGCCAGCAGTTTATACAGGGGACGGACTGAAGCTTTCTTT	CASSLYRGRTEAFF
TRBJ1-3	-	15	TRBV6-5	once	TGTGCCAGCAGAGATACAGGGTCCTCTGGAAACACCATATATTTT	CASRDTGSSGNTIYF
TRBJ1-5	TRBD1	14	TRBV3-1/TRBV3-2	-	TGTGCCAGCAGCCACAGGGGGGGCAATCAGCCCCAGCATTTT	CASSHRGGNQPQHF
TRBJ1-4	-	14	TRBV13	once	TGTGCCAGCAGCTTACGCAGGCCGAATGAAAAACTGTTTTTT	CASSLRRPNEKLFF
TRBJ1-3	-	14	TRBV6-5	-	TGTGCCAGCAGAGCTGAGGTCCGCGGAAACACCATATATTTT	CASRAEVRGNTIYF
TRBJ2-5	TRBD2	15	TRBV5-5	-	TGTGCCAGCAGCTTGGGACTAGCGGCCCAAGAGACCCAGTACTTC	CASSLGLAAQETQYF
TRBJ2-3	-	15	TRBV3-1/TRBV3-2	-	TGTGCCAGCAGCCCGGGAACGTTTAGCACAGATACGCAGTATTTT	CASSPGTFSTDTQYF
TRBJ2-7	TRBD2	16	TRBV9	-	TGTGCCAGCAGCGTCGGCTTACTAGCGGGGGGATACGAGCAGTACTTC	CASSVGLLAGGYEQYF
TRBJ1-2	-	15	TRBV15	-	TGTGCCACCAGCAGAGGGGACACGGCGACCTATGGCTACACCTTC	CATSRGDTATYGYTF
TRBJ2-7	TRBD2	18	TRBV7-2	-	TGTGCCAGCAGCTCAGGGACTAGCGGGACCAGGGTGTCCTACGAGCAGTACTTC	CASSSGTSGTRVSYEQYF